This passage covers 9 T cell receptor beta chains from one sample sequenced in a study of blood T cell repertoires in COVID-19. Clones were sequenced by immunoSEQ multiplex PCR, and TCRdb holds only the in-frame ones, with some missing. The sample shows about 120,000 clones, 75% to 90% of them seen only once. The sequenced material came from peripheral blood. These receptors were collected from a woman aged 70-85 years with acute or convalescent COVID-19.

This chain connects TRBV5-1 to TRBJ2-7; the D is unclear. In germline, CDR1 is SGHRS, CDR2 YFSETQ. Trimming took 0 bases from V and 4 from J, leaving 11 bases between them. The CDR3 contains 14 residues. The CDR3 protein is CASSLGSVPYEQYF. CDR3 sequence (DNA): TGCGCCAGCAGCTTGGGGTCGGTCCCTTACGAGCAGTACTTC.

This clone was detected a few times. This chain connects TRBV18 to TRBJ1-5; the D is unclear. The V end was cut by 2 bases, the J end by 4 bases, with 12 bases between. Germline CDR1 reads KGHSH; CDR2 reads LQKENI. The CDR3 runs 15 residues. The chain's CDR3 is CASSPGRADNQPQHF. CDR3 in DNA: TGTGCCAGCTCACCAGGGCGGGCTGATAATCAGCCCCAGCATTTT.

The V and J genes are TRBV12-5 and TRBJ1-1; TRBD1 might be the D (6 bases). From germline, CDR1 is LGHNT and CDR2 FRNRAP. V dropped 2 bases and J dropped 4 bases, with 17 bases sitting between them. The CDR3 has 16 residues. The CDR3 DNA is TGTGCTAGTGGTTTGACCGCGACAGGTCCGGTCACTGAAGCTTTCTTT. It yields the protein CASGLTATGPVTEAFF.

The chain recombines TRBV15 with TRBJ2-5; 10 bases are shared with TRBD1. The V gene end was trimmed by 5 bases and the J gene end by 5 bases; junction bases not matched to a gene: 5. Germline loops: CDR1 LNHNV, CDR2 YYDKDF (reference sequence). There are 14 residues in the CDR3. The CDR3 DNA reads TGTGCCACCAGCGGTGACAGGGGGCTTGAGACCCAGTACTTC. It encodes CATSGDRGLETQYF.

This clone was found a few times. This chain connects TRBV6-6 to TRBJ1-1, with no clear D. The CDR3 loop spans 13 amino acids. The V end lost 5 bases, the J end lost 11 bases, and 18 bases lay between the germline ends. The germline CDR1 and CDR2 sequences are MNHNY and SVGAGI (reference sequence). In nucleotides, the CDR3 is TGTGCCAGCAGTCTTACGGCGGGAGACGGGGCTTTCTTT. Residues: CASSLTAGDGAFF.

The chain links TRBV19 to TRBJ1-5; no clear D gene. Germline V gene data show CDR1 as LNHDA and CDR2 as SQIVND (reference sequence). The CDR3 sequence is 13 residues long. The V end lost 3 bases, the J end lost 6 bases, and 9 bases lay between the germline ends. The CDR3 loop reads CASSIQVIQPQHF. CDR3 DNA sequence: TGTGCCAGTAGTATTCAGGTCATTCAGCCCCAGCATTTT.

The chain is built from TRBV9 and TRBJ1-1; 7 nucleotides align to TRBD1. The CDR3 covers 13 residues. V trimming: 5 bases; J trimming: 5 bases; junction bases outside the gene matches: 6. Germline lookup yields CDR1 SGDLS and CDR2 YYNGEE. The DNA of the CDR3 is TGTGCCAGCAGGGCCTCGGGACAGACTGAAGCTTTCTTT. Amino acid sequence: CASRASGQTEAFF.

The chain has TRBV3-1 (or the pseudogene TRBV3-2) and TRBJ1-1, with D uncertain. The ends were cut back, 4 bases at V and 1 base at J, with 13 bases in the middle. Per germline, CDR1 LGHDT and CDR2 YNNKEL (reference sequence). The CDR3 has 15 amino acids. The CDR3 bases are TGTGCCAGCAGCCCGAACTCAAACGGGAACACTGAAGCTTTCTTT. Protein: CASSPNSNGNTEAFF.

The gene calls are TRBV24-1 and TRBJ2-3, with D possibly TRBD2 on 7 matching bases. The length of the CDR3 is 15 residues. Per the germline V gene, CDR1 is KGHDR and CDR2 is SFDVKD. Trimming stripped 3 bases from V and 6 bases from J, with 15 bases between. CDR3 coding DNA: TGTGCCACCAGTGATCCCGGGGGGCCGGGCGATACGCAGTATTTT. It specifies CATSDPGGPGDTQYF.